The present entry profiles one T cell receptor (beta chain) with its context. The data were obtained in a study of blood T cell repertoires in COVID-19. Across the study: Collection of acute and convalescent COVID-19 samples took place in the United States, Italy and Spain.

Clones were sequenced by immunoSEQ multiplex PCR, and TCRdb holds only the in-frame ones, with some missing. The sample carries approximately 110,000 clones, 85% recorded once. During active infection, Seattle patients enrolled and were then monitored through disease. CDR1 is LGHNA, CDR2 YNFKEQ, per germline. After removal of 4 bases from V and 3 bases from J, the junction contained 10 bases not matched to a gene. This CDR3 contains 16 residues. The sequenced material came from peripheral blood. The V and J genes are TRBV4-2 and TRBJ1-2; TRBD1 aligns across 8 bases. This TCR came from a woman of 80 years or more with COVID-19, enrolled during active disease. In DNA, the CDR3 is TGTGCCAGCAGCCGCACAGGGGGATCGGGTGACTATGGCTACACCTTC. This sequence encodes CASSRTGGSGDYGYTF.